The entry below describes one T cell receptor beta chain. Its matching antigen is unknown. V was pared by 6 bases and J by 3 bases, with 8 bases between. Germline assignment: CDR1 LNHDA and CDR2 SQIVND (reference sequence). This CDR3 is 12 amino acids long. These data originate in a study of shared clonotypes between healthy human individuals. All donors were healthy HIV-negative adults lacking recent acute infections or vaccinations. The assay ran at deep level. Only in-frame clones appear in the TCRdb table, and some are missing; sequencing was by immunoSEQ multiplex PCR. The sample consists of approximately 2,300,000 clones, about nine tenths of them appearing once. Study outcomes and limitations: It was only blood that was sampled, and tissue repertoires likely differ.

The V and J genes are TRBV19 and TRBJ1-1; D is uncertain. The material sequenced was naive CD4+ T cells from PBMCs. Indicated subset: CD45RA+ positively selected. The source of this sequence is a man aged 18 to 35 in good health. Some clones in this sample may be carry-over from other donors' samples. Here the CDR3 reads CASSLRDTEAFF. The CDR3 DNA is TGTGCCAGTAGCCTCCGGGACACTGAAGCTTTCTTT.